These 13 T cell receptor beta chains came from one sample sequenced in a study of blood T cell repertoires in COVID-19. TCRdb's table, derived via immunoSEQ multiplex PCR, lists solely in-frame clones and lacks some. The sample holds around 310,000 clones, almost 90% seen once. The sample comprised peripheral blood. Source of these receptors: a woman aged 40 to 55 with COVID-19, enrolled during active disease.

J is TRBJ2-7 and V is TRBV28; D possibly corresponds to TRBD1 (6 bases). The CDR3 length is 14 residues. With 1 base removed from V and 0 bases from J, the gap between germline ends came to 7 bases. Germline V gene lookup returns CDR1 MDHEN and CDR2 SYDVKM. The chain's CDR3 is CASSLLDSSYEQYF. As DNA, the CDR3 is TGTGCCAGCAGTTTATTGGACAGCTCCTACGAGCAGTACTTC.

This clone is a singleton in its sample. The chain recombines TRBV4-2 with TRBJ2-7; 7 bases map to TRBD1. The CDR3 has 15 residues. The V gene end was trimmed by 2 bases and the J gene end by 3 bases; junction bases not matched to a gene: 7. Germline lookup yields CDR1 LGHNA and CDR2 YNFKEQ. In nucleotides, the CDR3 is TGTGCCAGCAGCCAACGTGAGGGACAGCACTACGAGCAGTACTTC. As protein: CASSQREGQHYEQYF.

The chain recombines TRBV6-5 with TRBJ1-1; possibly TRBD1 for D (6 bases). CDR3 length: 14 amino acids. The V end lost 7 bases, the J end lost 5 bases, and 17 bases lay between the germline ends. Germline V CDR1 and CDR2: MNHEY, SVGAGI. The DNA of the CDR3 is TGTGCCAGCACCTCCGGGGGGCTGGGAACTGAAGCTTTCTTT. Encoded protein: CASTSGGLGTEAFF.

V and J are TRBV6-5 and TRBJ1-6, with 7 bases lining up with TRBD1. The CDR3 totals 15 residues. V was clipped by 5 bases and J by 3 bases; unmatched bases: 4. Per germline, CDR1 MNHEY and CDR2 SVGAGI. The CDR3 DNA reads as TGTGCCAGCAGTAACCGACAGGGCTATAATTCACCCCTCCACTTT. Translating it yields CASSNRQGYNSPLHF.

The gene calls are TRBV28 and TRBJ1-4; D call uncertain. CDR3 size: 12 residues. The V gene's germline CDR1 is MDHEN and CDR2 SYDVKM. V was clipped by 2 bases and J by 9 bases, with 7 bases between them. CDR3 nucleotide sequence: TGTGCCAGCAGTTTAACGAGGCAAAAACTGTTTTTT. This gives the protein CASSLTRQKLFF. Full variable domain (remainder filled in from reference TRBV28 and TRBJ1-4): DVKVTQSSRYLVKRTGEKVFLECVQDMDHENMFWYRQDPGLGLRLIYFSYDVKMKEKGDIPEGYSVSREKKERFSLILESASTNQTSMYLCASSLTRQKLFFGSGTQLSVL.

This CDR3 is CASSQEIAGGLTGELFF. As DNA, the CDR3 is TGTGCCAGCAGCCAAGAGATAGCGGGGGGGCTAACCGGGGAGCTGTTTTTT. The J gene is TRBJ2-2, the V gene TRBV3-1 (or the pseudogene TRBV3-2), with TRBD2 matching over 11 bases. The CDR3 has 17 amino acids. Germline assignment: CDR1 LGHDT and CDR2 YNNKEL (reference sequence). V lost 0 bases, J lost 5 bases, and 5 bases stayed unmatched.

V is TRBV7-8 and J is TRBJ2-5; 10 nucleotides line up with TRBD1. V lost 6 bases to trimming and J lost 2 bases; unmatched junction nucleotides: 6. The CDR3 has 15 amino acids. Germline CDR1 and CDR2: SGHVS and FQNEAQ. Written as DNA, the CDR3 is TGTGCCAGCAGTCAGAGGGACAGGGGACAAGAGACCCAGTACTTC. It yields the protein CASSQRDRGQETQYF. Filled out from reference TRBV7-8 and TRBJ2-5, the complete variable domain reads GAGVSQSPRYKVAKRGQDVALRCDPISGHVSLFWYQQALGQGPEFLTYFQNEAQLDKSGLPSDRFFAERPEGSVSTLKIQRTQQEDSAVYLCASSQRDRGQETQYFGPGTRLLVL.

The chain couples TRBV27 to TRBJ1-2, with D unclear. V lost 6 bases to trimming and J lost 4 bases, with 12 bases between them. The CDR3 spans 13 residues. Germline assignment: CDR1 MNHEY and CDR2 SMNVEV (reference sequence). This CDR3 is CASRREIGYGYTF. The CDR3 DNA follows: TGTGCCAGCAGAAGGGAGATTGGCTATGGCTACACCTTC.

The V and J genes are TRBV5-1 and TRBJ1-4, with TRBD1 matching over 8 bases. The V segment lost 3 bases and the J segment 8 bases; nucleotides outside the gene matches: 9. Germline V gives CDR1 SGHRS, CDR2 YFSETQ. This CDR3 spans 15 amino acids. The CDR3 bases are TGCGCCAGCAGCTCCTCAGGGGGCTCGGAGGAAAAACTGTTTTTT. Its protein is CASSSSGGSEEKLFF.

V is TRBV19 and J is TRBJ1-4; D unresolved. This CDR3 has 18 amino acids. The V end was cut by 1 base, the J end by 0 bases, with 15 bases between. Germline CDR1 and CDR2: LNHDA and SQIVND (reference sequence). DNA of the CDR3: TGTGCCAGTAGTATAGGTACAGATGATTATGCAACTAATGAAAAACTGTTTTTT. Translated: CASSIGTDDYATNEKLFF. Together with reference TRBV19 and TRBJ1-4, the CDR3 gives the full variable domain: DGGITQSPKYLFRKEGQNVTLSCEQNLNHDAMYWYRQDPGQGLRLIYYSQIVNDFQKGDIAEGYSVSREKKESFPLTVTSAQKNPTAFYLCASSIGTDDYATNEKLFFGSGTQLSVL.

This chain uses TRBV24-1 with TRBJ2-1; D possibly corresponds to TRBD1 (6 bases). The CDR3 contains 13 residues. The germline gives CDR1 KGHDR, CDR2 SFDVKD. Trimming left V 9 bases short and J 6 bases short, with 14 bases between. The CDR3 reads CATAPQGGNEQFF. CDR3 nucleotide sequence: TGTGCCACCGCCCCACAGGGTGGCAATGAGCAGTTCTTC.

The J gene is TRBJ1-5, the V gene TRBV6-5; D gene unclear. This CDR3 is built from 13 residues. CDR1 and CDR2 from the germline V gene are MNHEY and SVGAGI. The V end lost 6 bases, the J end lost 7 bases, and 13 bases lay between the germline ends. For the CDR3, the DNA is TGTGCCAGCAGCGCAAACGGAGGGCAGCCCCAGCATTTT. Translating it yields CASSANGGQPQHF.

The J gene is TRBJ1-4, the V gene TRBV19; D uncertain. Trimming pared 6 bases from V and 7 bases from J, leaving 18 bases between. CDR3 length: 15 amino acids. Germline V gene sequence: CDR1 LNHDA, CDR2 SQIVND (reference sequence). The CDR3 nucleotides read TGTGCCAGTAGCATGGGGAGGGATTGGGGTGAAAAACTGTTTTTT. This translates into CASSMGRDWGEKLFF.